Listed below are T cell receptor beta chains from one sample, sequenced in a study of sequential checkpoint blockade in melanoma. Here immunoSEQ multiplex PCR was the method, and the copy in TCRdb shows in-frame clones only, minus some. The data show 3,600 or so clones, roughly 63% seen once. The sequencing used CD8+ T cells sorted from blood (inferred from file names), collected from a patient given nivolumab and ipilimumab in sequence. These receptors were collected from a human donor with melanoma. CDR3s leave out the opening cysteine and the closing phenylalanine or tryptophan. Part of the rows lack a size; the others show once, few, many or a class for expanded clones.

clone_size: -; v_call: TRBV5-6; cdr3_aa: ASSSPGQGNYGYT
clone_size: -; v_call: TRBV11-2; cdr3_aa: ASCGGSLEQY
clone_size: -; v_call: TRBV6-1; cdr3_aa: ASSEGWAYGYT
clone_size: -; v_call: TRBV2; cdr3_aa: ASSEGTGNYGCT
clone_size: -; v_call: TRBV5-1; cdr3_aa: ASSLAPYEQY
clone_size: once; v_call: TRBV14; cdr3_aa: ASSQEGRGRRGEQF
clone_size: few; v_call: TRBV5-1; cdr3_aa: ASSFIQGAGPF
clone_size: few; v_call: TRBV5-5; cdr3_aa: ASSLRAEAF
clone_size: -; v_call: TRBV7-3; cdr3_aa: ASSSEGGDGYT
clone_size: -; v_call: TRBV7-6; cdr3_aa: ASSLTGTGSDEQY
clone_size: -; v_call: TRBV5-5; cdr3_aa: ASSSEDQNTEAF
clone_size: -; v_call: TRBV20-1; cdr3_aa: SGAGGLEQY
clone_size: once; v_call: TRBV30; cdr3_aa: AYGQADYARFDTEAF
clone_size: -; v_call: TRBV5-4; cdr3_aa: ASSPHLTREGLVNYEQY
clone_size: few; v_call: TRBV2; cdr3_aa: ASSEGGFYEQY
clone_size: few; v_call: TRBV5-1; cdr3_aa: ASSLAATTGDEQY
clone_size: few; v_call: TRBV18; cdr3_aa: ASSPESGVYNEQF
clone_size: -; v_call: TRBV7-2; cdr3_aa: ASSFTEFEAF
clone_size: few; v_call: TRBV27; cdr3_aa: ASRAGTGPNEKLF
clone_size: -; v_call: TRBV27; cdr3_aa: ASSLTSGGYNEQF
clone_size: -; v_call: TRBV7-7; cdr3_aa: ASSFLQGADEKLF
clone_size: -; v_call: TRBV2; cdr3_aa: ASRTGTGRSPLH
clone_size: -; v_call: TRBV7-8; cdr3_aa: ASSLVLRTPYEQY
clone_size: few; v_call: TRBV19; cdr3_aa: ASSTPGQALEAF
clone_size: -; v_call: TRBV5-6; cdr3_aa: ASERTTGASYEQY
clone_size: -; v_call: TRBV14; cdr3_aa: ASSQASDRTYEQY
clone_size: few; v_call: TRBV20-1; cdr3_aa: SARRVDEQF
clone_size: -; v_call: TRBV27; cdr3_aa: ASSADFYEQY
clone_size: -; v_call: TRBV23-1; cdr3_aa: ASSQLNQPQH
clone_size: -; v_call: TRBV9; cdr3_aa: ASSFTGTGNYGYT
clone_size: -; v_call: TRBV7-9; cdr3_aa: ASSPRGGRSYNEQF
clone_size: few; v_call: TRBV6-5; cdr3_aa: AIGGRYEQY
clone_size: -; v_call: TRBV4-3; cdr3_aa: ASSQDSLGYEQY
clone_size: -; v_call: TRBV19; cdr3_aa: ASSSSGMNTEAF
clone_size: -; v_call: TRBV30; cdr3_aa: AWNKGQGYEQY
clone_size: -; v_call: TRBV19; cdr3_aa: ASSSGQGLEQY
clone_size: -; v_call: TRBV18; cdr3_aa: ASSAGTSGYEQY
clone_size: few; v_call: TRBV4-1; cdr3_aa: ASSQETGGYEQY
clone_size: few; v_call: TRBV29-1; cdr3_aa: SDEGAQKWGYGYT
clone_size: -; v_call: TRBV5-1; cdr3_aa: ASSLGLNTGELF
clone_size: few; v_call: TRBV7-9; cdr3_aa: ASSLWGENTEAF
clone_size: -; v_call: TRBV4-3; cdr3_aa: ASSQDGQGVSTEAF
clone_size: few; v_call: TRBV25-1; cdr3_aa: ASSEYFAGTEAF
clone_size: large; v_call: TRBV27; cdr3_aa: ASSSFGSLNYYEQY
clone_size: -; v_call: TRBV29-1; cdr3_aa: SVGAPPGIGKTV
clone_size: -; v_call: TRBV9; cdr3_aa: ASSVDAGYNYGYT
clone_size: -; v_call: TRBV2; cdr3_aa: ASYQGQGYT
clone_size: few; v_call: TRBV5-1; cdr3_aa: ASSFYGLNYEQY
clone_size: -; v_call: TRBV5-1; cdr3_aa: ASSLLGSGPEQY
clone_size: -; v_call: TRBV7-9; cdr3_aa: ASSSGTSGGATLGEQY